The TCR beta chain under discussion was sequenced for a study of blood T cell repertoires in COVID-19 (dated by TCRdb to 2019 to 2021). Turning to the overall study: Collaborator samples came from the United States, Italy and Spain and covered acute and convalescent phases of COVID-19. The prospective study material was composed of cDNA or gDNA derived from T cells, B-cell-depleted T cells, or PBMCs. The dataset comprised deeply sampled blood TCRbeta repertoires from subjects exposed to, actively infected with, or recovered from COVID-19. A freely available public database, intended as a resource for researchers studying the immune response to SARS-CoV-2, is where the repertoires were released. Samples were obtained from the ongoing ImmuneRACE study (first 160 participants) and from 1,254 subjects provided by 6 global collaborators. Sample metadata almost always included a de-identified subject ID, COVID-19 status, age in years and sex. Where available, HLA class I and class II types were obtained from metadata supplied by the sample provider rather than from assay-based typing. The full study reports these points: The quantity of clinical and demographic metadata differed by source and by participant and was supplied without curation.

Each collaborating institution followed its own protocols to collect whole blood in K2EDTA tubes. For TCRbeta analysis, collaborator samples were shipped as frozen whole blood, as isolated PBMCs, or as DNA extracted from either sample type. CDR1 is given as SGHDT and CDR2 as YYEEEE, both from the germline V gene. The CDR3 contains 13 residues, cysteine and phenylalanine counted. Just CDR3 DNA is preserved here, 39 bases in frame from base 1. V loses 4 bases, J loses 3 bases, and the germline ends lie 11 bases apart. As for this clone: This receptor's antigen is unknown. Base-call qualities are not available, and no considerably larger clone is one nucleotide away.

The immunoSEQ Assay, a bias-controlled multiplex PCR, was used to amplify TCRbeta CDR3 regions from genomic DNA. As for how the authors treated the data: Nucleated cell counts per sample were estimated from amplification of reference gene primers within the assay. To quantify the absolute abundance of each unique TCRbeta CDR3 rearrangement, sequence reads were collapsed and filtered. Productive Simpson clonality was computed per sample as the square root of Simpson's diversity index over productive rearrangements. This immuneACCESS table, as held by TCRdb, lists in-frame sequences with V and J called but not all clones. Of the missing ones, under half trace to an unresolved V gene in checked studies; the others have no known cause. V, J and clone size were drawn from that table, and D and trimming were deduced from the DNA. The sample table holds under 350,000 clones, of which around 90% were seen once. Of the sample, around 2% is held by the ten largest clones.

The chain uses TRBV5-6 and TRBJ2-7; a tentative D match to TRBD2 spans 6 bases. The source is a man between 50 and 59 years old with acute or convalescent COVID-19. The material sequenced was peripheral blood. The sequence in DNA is TGTGCCAGCAGCGGACGCGGGGTCTACGAGCAGTACTTC. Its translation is CASSGRGVYEQYF.